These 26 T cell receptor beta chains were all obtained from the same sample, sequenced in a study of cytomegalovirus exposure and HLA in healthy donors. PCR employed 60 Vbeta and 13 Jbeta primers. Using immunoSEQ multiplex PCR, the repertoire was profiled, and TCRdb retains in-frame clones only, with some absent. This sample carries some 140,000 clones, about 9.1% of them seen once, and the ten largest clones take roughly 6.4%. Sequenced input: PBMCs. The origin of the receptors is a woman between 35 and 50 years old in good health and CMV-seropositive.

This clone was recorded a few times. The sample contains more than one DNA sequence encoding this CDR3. Here the CDR3 reads CSAYRDGYTF. The CDR3 bases are TGCAGTGCTTACAGAGATGGCTACACCTTC. The chain is built from TRBV20-1 and TRBJ1-2; D gene unclear. Per germline, CDR1 DFQATT and CDR2 SNEGSKA (reference sequence). The CDR3 is 10 residues long. The V and J ends lost 5 bases and 6 bases respectively, with 7 bases between them.

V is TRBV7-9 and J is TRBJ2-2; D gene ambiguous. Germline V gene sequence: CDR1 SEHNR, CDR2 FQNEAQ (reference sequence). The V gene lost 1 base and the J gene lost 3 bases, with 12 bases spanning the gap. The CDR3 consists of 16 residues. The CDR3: CASSLETLRDTGELFF. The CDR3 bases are TGTGCCAGCAGCTTAGAGACTCTTCGCGACACCGGGGAGCTGTTTTTT.

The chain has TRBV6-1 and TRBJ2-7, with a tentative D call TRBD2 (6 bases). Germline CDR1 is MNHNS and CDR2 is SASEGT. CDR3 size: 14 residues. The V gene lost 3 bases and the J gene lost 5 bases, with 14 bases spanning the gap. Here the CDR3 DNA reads TGTGCCAGCAGTGACCGGGGGAAGTCCAACGAGCAGTACTTC. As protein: CASSDRGKSNEQYF.

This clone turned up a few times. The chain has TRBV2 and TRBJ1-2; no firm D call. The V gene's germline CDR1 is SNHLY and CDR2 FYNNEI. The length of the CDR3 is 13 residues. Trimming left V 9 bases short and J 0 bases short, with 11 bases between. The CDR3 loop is CASARSPNYGYTF. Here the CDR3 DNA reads TGTGCCAGTGCCAGGTCCCCTAACTATGGCTACACCTTC.

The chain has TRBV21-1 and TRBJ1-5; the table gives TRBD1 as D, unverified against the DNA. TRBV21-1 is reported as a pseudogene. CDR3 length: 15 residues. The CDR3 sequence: CASSKDETGDQPQHF. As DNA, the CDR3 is TGTGCCAGCAGCAAAGATGAGACAGGGGATCAGCCCCAGCATTTT.

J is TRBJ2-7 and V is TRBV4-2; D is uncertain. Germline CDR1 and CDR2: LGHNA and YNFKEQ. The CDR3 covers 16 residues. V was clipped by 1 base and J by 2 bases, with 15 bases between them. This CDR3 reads CASSQAFSRLPYEQYF. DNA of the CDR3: TGTGCCAGCAGCCAAGCTTTCAGCAGGCTCCCCTACGAGCAGTACTTC.

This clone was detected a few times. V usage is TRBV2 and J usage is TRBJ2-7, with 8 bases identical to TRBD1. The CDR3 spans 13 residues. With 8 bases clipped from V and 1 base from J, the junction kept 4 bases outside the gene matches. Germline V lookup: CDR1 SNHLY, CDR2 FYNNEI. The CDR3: CASAGQGSYEQYF. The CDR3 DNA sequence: TGTGCCAGCGCAGGACAGGGATCCTACGAGCAGTACTTC.

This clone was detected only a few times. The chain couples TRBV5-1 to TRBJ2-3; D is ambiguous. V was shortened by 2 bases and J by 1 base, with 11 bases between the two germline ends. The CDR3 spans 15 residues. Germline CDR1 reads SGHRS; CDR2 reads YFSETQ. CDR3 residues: CASSFQSPRTDTQYF. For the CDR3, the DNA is TGCGCCAGCAGCTTCCAGTCCCCCCGCACAGATACGCAGTATTTT.

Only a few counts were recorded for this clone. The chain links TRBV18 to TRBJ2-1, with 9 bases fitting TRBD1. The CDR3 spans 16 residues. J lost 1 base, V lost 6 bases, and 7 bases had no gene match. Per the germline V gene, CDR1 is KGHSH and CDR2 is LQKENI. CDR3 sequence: CASSPSTGGSYNEQFF. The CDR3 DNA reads TGTGCCAGCTCTCCCTCGACAGGGGGGTCCTACAATGAGCAGTTCTTC.

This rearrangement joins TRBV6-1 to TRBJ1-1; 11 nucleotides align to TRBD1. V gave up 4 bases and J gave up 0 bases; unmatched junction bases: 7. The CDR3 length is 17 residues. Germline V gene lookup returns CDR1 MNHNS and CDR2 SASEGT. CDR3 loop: CASSASGQGAMNTEAFF. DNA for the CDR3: TGTGCCAGCAGTGCCTCCGGACAGGGGGCTATGAACACTGAAGCTTTCTTT.

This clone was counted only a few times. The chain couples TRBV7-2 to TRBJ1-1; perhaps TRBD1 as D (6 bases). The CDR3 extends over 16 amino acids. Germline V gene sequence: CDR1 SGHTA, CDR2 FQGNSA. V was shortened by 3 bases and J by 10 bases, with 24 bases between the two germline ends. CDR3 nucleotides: TGTGCCAGCAGCTTTGGCCGCGGGGGGGCCCGAGGGGCAGCTTTCTTT. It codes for CASSFGRGGARGAAFF.

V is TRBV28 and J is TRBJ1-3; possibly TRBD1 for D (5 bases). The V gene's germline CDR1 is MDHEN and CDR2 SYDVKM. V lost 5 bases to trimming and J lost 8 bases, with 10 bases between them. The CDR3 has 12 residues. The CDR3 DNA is TGTGCCAGCAGTACCAGGGCGCACACCATATATTTT. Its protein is CASSTRAHTIYF.

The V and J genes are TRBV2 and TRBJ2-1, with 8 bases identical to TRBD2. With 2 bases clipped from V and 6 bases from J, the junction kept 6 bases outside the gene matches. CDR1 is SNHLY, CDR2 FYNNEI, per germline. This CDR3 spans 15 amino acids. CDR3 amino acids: CASSETGTSINEQFF. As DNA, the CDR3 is TGTGCCAGCAGTGAAACCGGGACTAGTATCAATGAGCAGTTCTTC.

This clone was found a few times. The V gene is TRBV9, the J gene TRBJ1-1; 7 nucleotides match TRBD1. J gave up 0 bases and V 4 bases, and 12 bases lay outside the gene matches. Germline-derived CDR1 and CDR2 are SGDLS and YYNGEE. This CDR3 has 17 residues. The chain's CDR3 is CASSPRLVQGLNTEAFF. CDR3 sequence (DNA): TGTGCCAGCAGCCCGAGACTTGTACAGGGGCTGAACACTGAAGCTTTCTTT.

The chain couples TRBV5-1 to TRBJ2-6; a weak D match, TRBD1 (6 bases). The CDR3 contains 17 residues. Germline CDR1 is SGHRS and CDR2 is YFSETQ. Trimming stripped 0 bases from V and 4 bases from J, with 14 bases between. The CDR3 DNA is TGCGCCAGCAGCTTGGGAGGACAGCCAACGGGGGCCAACGTCCTGACTTTC. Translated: CASSLGGQPTGANVLTF.

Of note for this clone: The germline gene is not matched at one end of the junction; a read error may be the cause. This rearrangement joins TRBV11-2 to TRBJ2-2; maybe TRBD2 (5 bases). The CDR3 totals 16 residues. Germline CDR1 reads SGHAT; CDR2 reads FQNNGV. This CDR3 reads CASSLATLANSGELFF. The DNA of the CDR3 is TGTGCCAGCAGCTTAGCGACTTTAGCGAACTCCGGGGAGCTGTTTTTT.

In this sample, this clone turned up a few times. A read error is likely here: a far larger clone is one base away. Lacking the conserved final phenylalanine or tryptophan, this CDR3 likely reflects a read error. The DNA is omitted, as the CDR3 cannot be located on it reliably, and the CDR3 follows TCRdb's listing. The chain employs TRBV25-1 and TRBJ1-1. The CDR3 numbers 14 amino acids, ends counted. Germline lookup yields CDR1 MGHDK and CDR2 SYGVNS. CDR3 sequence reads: CASSTSGRSTEAFV.

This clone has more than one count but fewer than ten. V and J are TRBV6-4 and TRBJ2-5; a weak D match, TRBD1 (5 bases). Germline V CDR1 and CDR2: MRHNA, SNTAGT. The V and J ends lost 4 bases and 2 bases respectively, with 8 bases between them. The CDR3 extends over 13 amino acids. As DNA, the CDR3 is TGTGCCAGCAGTGCGACAGAGCAAGAGACCCAGTACTTC. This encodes CASSATEQETQYF.

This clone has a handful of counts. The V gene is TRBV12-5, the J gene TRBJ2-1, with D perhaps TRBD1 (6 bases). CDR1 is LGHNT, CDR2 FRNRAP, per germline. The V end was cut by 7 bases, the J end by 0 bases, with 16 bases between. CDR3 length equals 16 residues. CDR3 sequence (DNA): TGTGCTAGTGACCCAGGGGTGTCTTTCTCCTACAATGAGCAGTTCTTC. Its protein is CASDPGVSFSYNEQFF.

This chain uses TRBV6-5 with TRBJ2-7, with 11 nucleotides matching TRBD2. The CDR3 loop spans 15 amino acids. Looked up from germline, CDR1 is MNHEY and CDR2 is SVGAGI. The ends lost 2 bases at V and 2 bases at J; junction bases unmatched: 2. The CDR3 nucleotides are TGTGCCAGCAGTTACCTTAGCGGGGGGGCCTACGAGCAGTACTTC. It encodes CASSYLSGGAYEQYF.

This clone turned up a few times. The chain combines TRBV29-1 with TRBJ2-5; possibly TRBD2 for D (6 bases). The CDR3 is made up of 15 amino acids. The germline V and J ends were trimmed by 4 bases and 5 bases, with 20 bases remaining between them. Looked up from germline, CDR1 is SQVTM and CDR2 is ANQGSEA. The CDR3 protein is CSVVRSGGAGETQYF. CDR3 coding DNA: TGCAGCGTTGTTAGGTCAGGAGGGGCGGGGGAGACCCAGTACTTC. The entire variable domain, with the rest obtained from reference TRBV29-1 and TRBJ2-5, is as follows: SAVISQKPSRDICQRGTSLTIQCQVDSQVTMMFWYRQQPGQSLTLIATANQGSEATYESGFVIDKFPISRPNLTFSTLTVSNMSPEDSSIYLCSVVRSGGAGETQYFGPGTRLLVL.

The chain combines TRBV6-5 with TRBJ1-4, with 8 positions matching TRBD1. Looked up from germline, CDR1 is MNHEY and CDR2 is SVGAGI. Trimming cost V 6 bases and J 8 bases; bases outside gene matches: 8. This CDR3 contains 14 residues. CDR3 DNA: TGTGCCAGCAGACCGACAGGGGAGGAAGAAAAACTGTTTTTT. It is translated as CASRPTGEEEKLFF.

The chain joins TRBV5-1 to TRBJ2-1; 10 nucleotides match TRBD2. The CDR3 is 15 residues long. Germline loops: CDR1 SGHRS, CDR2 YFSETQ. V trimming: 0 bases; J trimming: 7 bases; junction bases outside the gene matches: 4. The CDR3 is CASSLALAGDNEQFF. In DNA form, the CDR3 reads TGCGCCAGCAGCTTGGCCCTAGCGGGGGATAATGAGCAGTTCTTC. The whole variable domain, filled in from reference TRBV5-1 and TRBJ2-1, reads KAGVTQTPRYLIKTRGQQVTLSCSPISGHRSVSWYQQTPGQGLQFLFEYFSETQRNKGNFPGRFSGRQFSNSRSEMNVSTLELGDSALYLCASSLALAGDNEQFFGPGTRLTVL.

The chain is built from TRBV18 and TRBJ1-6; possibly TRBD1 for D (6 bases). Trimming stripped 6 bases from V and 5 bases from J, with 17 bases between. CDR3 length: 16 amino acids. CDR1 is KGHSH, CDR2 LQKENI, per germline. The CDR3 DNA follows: TGTGCCAGCTCCCTGGACAGCAAAAACCATAATTCACCCCTCCACTTT. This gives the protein CASSLDSKNHNSPLHF.

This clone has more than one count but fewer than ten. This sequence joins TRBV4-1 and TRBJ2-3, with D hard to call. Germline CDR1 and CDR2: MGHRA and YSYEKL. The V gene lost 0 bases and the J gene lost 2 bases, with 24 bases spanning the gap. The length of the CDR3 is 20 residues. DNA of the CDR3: TGCGCCAGCAGCCAAGATTTAGCCCAGCTACCACCCCTCCTCACAGATACGCAGTATTTT. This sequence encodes CASSQDLAQLPPLLTDTQYF.

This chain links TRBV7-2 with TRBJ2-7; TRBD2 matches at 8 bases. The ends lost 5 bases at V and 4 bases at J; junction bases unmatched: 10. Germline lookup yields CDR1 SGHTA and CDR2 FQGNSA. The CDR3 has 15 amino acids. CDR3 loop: CASSPSGGGYYEQYF. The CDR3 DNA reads TGTGCCAGCAGCCCTTCGGGGGGGGGATATTACGAGCAGTACTTC.